This T cell receptor beta chain was recorded in a study of post-analysis software for immune sequencing data. Study summary: The disease courses covered relapsing-remitting, secondary progressive and progressive-relapsing multiple sclerosis. The study, taken as a whole, reports: Versus controls, multiple sclerosis patients showed significantly lower diversity (normalized Chao1). Among five TRBV segments more frequent in patients than controls were TRBV5-6, TRBV5-1 and TRBV20-1.

Deletions cut 0 bases from V and 0 bases from J, with 6 bases between. The CDR3 is 14 amino acids. Per the germline V gene, CDR1 is DFQATT and CDR2 is SNEGSKA (reference sequence). Every TCR beta cDNA library bore unique molecular identifiers. About 500,000 cDNA molecules were obtained per 1 to 10 million input T cells. A single record per CDR3 protein comes from TCRdb applying MiXCR to the PCR reads. Of about 460,000 distinct CDR3 sequences detected, nearly 45% appear once; the ten largest clones hold around 10%. As to this clonotype: The antigen remains unidentified.

The chain joins TRBV20-1 to TRBJ2-1; D unresolved. This TCR came from a girl aged 5 to 17 with multiple sclerosis. Sequencing used blood. The chain's CDR3 is CSARDLDSYNEQFF. The CDR3 DNA is TGCAGTGCTAGAGATCTAGACTCCTACAATGAGCAGTTCTTC.